Below are 12 T cell receptor beta chains sequenced from a single sample in a study of early T cells in non-severe SARS-CoV-2 infection. TCRdb fed the 5' RACE reads into MiXCR, producing one record per CDR3 protein. The sample contains 95,000 to 150,000 distinct CDR3 sequences, about 15% of which appear only once. The sample consisted of whole blood. These receptors originate from an adult who was a healthcare worker with PCR-confirmed SARS-CoV-2 infection or an uninfected control (not recorded which).

V usage is TRBV12-3 or TRBV12-4 and J usage is TRBJ1-1; no definite D call. This CDR3 comprises 15 residues. V dropped 5 bases and J dropped 2 bases, with 15 bases sitting between them. CDR3 bases: TGTGCCAGCAGTCCACGGTCGGTCGCTAACACTGAAGCTTTCTTT. Its translation: CASSPRSVANTEAFF.

In its sample, this clonotype was seen a few times. The CDR3 coding sequence is TGTGCCATCAGTGAGGTTGAGGAAGAGCAGTACTTC. Its translation: CAISEVEEEQYF. The gene calls are TRBV10-3 and TRBJ2-7; D remains ambiguous. CDR3 length: 12 amino acids. The V gene's germline CDR1 is ENHRY and CDR2 SYGVKD. The V end lost 2 bases, the J end lost 7 bases, and 9 bases lay between the germline ends.

The table lists this clonotype with many counts. The CDR3: CATSRVQGVNEQFF. DNA of the CDR3: TGTGCCACCAGCAGAGTACAGGGCGTCAATGAGCAGTTCTTC. J is TRBJ2-1 and V is TRBV15, with a weak D call TRBD1 (6 bases). The germline gives CDR1 LNHNV, CDR2 YYDKDF (reference sequence). Trimming took off 1 base at V and 6 bases at J, with 10 bases between the two ends. The CDR3 has 14 residues. The complete variable domain, with remaining parts taken from reference TRBV15 and TRBJ2-1, reads DAMVIQNPRYQVTQFGKPVTLSCSQTLNHNVMYWYQQKSSQAPKLLFHYYDKDFNNEADTPDNFQSRRPNTSFCFLDIRSPGLGDTAMYLCATSRVQGVNEQFFGPGTRLTVL.

The chain uses TRBV4-2 and TRBJ2-1; tentative D call: TRBD2 (5 bases). The germline V gene encodes CDR1 LGHNA and CDR2 YNFKEQ. Trimming removed 3 bases at V and 10 bases at J, with 10 bases between. The CDR3 runs to 12 residues. DNA for the CDR3: TGTGCCAGCAGCCATGATACGGGGGAGCAGTTCTTC. The encoded protein is CASSHDTGEQFF.

The gene calls are TRBV13 and TRBJ2-3, with TRBD2 identical over 7 bases. V was pared by 2 bases and J by 2 bases, with 10 bases of the junction left unmatched. The germline V gene has CDR1 PRHDT and CDR2 FYEKMQ (reference sequence). The CDR3 loop spans 17 amino acids. The CDR3 nucleotides are TGTGCCAGCAGCTTATCGGTGACTAGCCGAGTCACAGATACGCAGTATTTT. This gives the protein CASSLSVTSRVTDTQYF.

This chain links TRBV3-1 with TRBJ2-6; D not certain. The CDR3 has 14 residues. The ends were cut back, 8 bases at V and 0 bases at J, with 8 bases in the middle. Germline V gene lookup returns CDR1 LGHDT and CDR2 YNNKEL (reference sequence). CDR3 DNA sequence: TGTGCCAGCTGCCCGAGCTCTGGGGCCAACGTCCTGACTTTC. Residues: CASCPSSGANVLTF.

This clonotype was observed a handful of times. The chain uses TRBV6-6 and TRBJ1-2, with no clear D. The germline CDR1 and CDR2 sequences are MNHNY and SVGAGI (reference sequence). This CDR3 contains 12 residues. V shed 7 bases and J shed 1 base, with 7 bases lying between them. The CDR3 nucleotides read TGTGCCAGCACGTCGCTTAACTATGGCTACACCTTC. It encodes CASTSLNYGYTF.

The chain recombines TRBV20-1 with TRBJ2-7; D possibly corresponds to TRBD1 (5 bases). Trimming pared 2 bases from V and 0 bases from J, leaving 14 bases between. Germline V lookup: CDR1 DFQATT, CDR2 SNEGSKA (reference sequence). The CDR3 covers 15 residues. CDR3 in amino acids: CSARSGRASSYEQYF. CDR3 sequence (DNA): TGCAGTGCTAGAAGTGGCAGGGCCAGCTCCTACGAGCAGTACTTC.

The chain has TRBV29-1 and TRBJ2-7; D unresolved. This CDR3 is 11 amino acids long. Germline values: CDR1 SQVTM, CDR2 ANQGSEA. Trimming took off 5 bases at V and 9 bases at J, with 14 bases between the two ends. The CDR3 DNA sequence: TGCAGCGTTCCCGGGCCTGTAGGGCAGTACTTC. Amino acids: CSVPGPVGQYF.

The V call is TRBV6-6, the J call TRBJ2-3, with no clear D. Germline-derived CDR1 and CDR2 are MNHNY and SVGAGI (reference sequence). This CDR3 comprises 13 residues. The germline V and J ends were trimmed by 6 bases and 3 bases, with 10 bases remaining between them. CDR3 residues: CASRTGSTDTQYF. The CDR3 DNA sequence: TGTGCCAGCAGGACGGGTTCGACAGATACGCAGTATTTT.

In its sample, this clonotype was seen many times. The genes are TRBV7-2 and TRBJ2-1; D is ambiguous. With 1 base removed from V and 8 bases from J, the gap between germline ends came to 9 bases. Germline-derived CDR1 and CDR2 are SGHTA and FQGNSA. The CDR3 covers 13 residues. CDR3 residues: CASSLDRADEQFF. CDR3 sequence (DNA): TGTGCCAGCAGCTTAGATCGGGCAGATGAGCAGTTCTTC.

This sequence joins TRBV20-1 and TRBJ2-7; 12 nucleotides line up with TRBD2. V was clipped by 0 bases and J by 2 bases; unmatched bases: 2. Germline CDR1 is DFQATT and CDR2 is SNEGSKA (reference sequence). The CDR3 has 15 residues. The CDR3 protein is CSARDTSGGTYEQYF. DNA of the CDR3: TGCAGTGCTAGAGACACTAGCGGGGGGACCTACGAGCAGTACTTC.